One TCR beta chain is described in this entry. Its matching antigen is unknown. After 5'RACE with constant-segment primers, TCR alpha and TCR beta cDNA libraries carrying sample barcodes and UMIs were obtained. A single record per CDR3 protein comes from TCRdb applying MiXCR to the 5' RACE reads. Among fewer than 50,000 distinct CDR3 sequences, around 6.6% were seen once, and the ten largest hold roughly 0.79%. This entry comes from a study of T-cell memory formation after mild COVID-19. General study findings and limits: For contracting clones, CD4+ ones sat mainly in CM and EM, CD8+ in EMRA.

CDR3 length: 13 residues. CDR1 is SEHNR, CDR2 FQNEAQ, per germline (reference sequence). Trimming removed 3 bases at V and 6 bases at J, with 9 bases between. Input material: PBMCs or a T cell subset sorted from them (not recorded which). This chain uses TRBV7-9 with TRBJ2-1, with D uncertain. The receptor was isolated from an adult who had mild COVID-19 (a few samples of this study predate the infection). Cell type and time point are not known. The CDR3, as DNA: TGTGCCAGCAGCTTTACATTAGCCAATGAGCAGTTCTTC. This codes for CASSFTLANEQFF. Full variable domain (rest looked up from reference TRBV7-9 and TRBJ2-1): DTGVSQNPRHKITKRGQNVTFRCDPISEHNRLYWYRQTLGQGPEFLTYFQNEAQLEKSRLLSDRFSAERPKGSFSTLEIQRTEQGDSAMYLCASSFTLANEQFFGPGTRLTVL.